A single sample gave rise to the 26 T cell receptor beta chains below, sequenced in a study of blood T cells in healthy people across ages. A second 7 to 11 cycle PCR used barcoded and J-beta primers. In TCRdb, the 5' RACE reads were re-called with MiXCR into one record per CDR3 protein. The sample yields over a million distinct CDR3 sequences, approximately 25% seen once. The data were also submitted as part of a second study, on T cells of mothers and their children.

Sequencing was carried out using blood. Source of these receptors: a girl aged 2-15 years in good health.

The genes are TRBV12-5 and TRBJ2-3, with D possibly matching TRBD1 (6 bases). CDR1 and CDR2 from the germline V gene are LGHNT and FRNRAP. This CDR3 has 12 residues. V was pared by 10 bases and J by 5 bases, with 13 bases between. For the CDR3, the DNA is TGTGCTACCACAGGGAGAGGAGATACGCAGTATTTT. The encoded protein is CATTGRGDTQYF.

This chain links TRBV27 with TRBJ2-3; D possibly corresponds to TRBD2 (6 bases). Trimming removed 2 bases at V and 3 bases at J, with 15 bases between. There are 16 residues in the CDR3. Germline values: CDR1 MNHEY, CDR2 SMNVEV (reference sequence). Here the CDR3 reads CASSLAWAGTTDTQYF. CDR3 in DNA: TGTGCCAGCAGTTTAGCTTGGGCGGGAACAACAGATACGCAGTATTTT.

J is TRBJ2-5 and V is TRBV28; TRBD2 aligns across 8 bases. J lost 1 base, V lost 2 bases, and 6 bases had no gene match. The CDR3 totals 16 residues. CDR1 and CDR2 from the germline V gene are MDHEN and SYDVKM. CDR3 residues: CASSLLLAGTQETQYF. The DNA for the CDR3 is TGTGCCAGCAGTTTACTTCTAGCGGGCACCCAAGAGACCCAGTACTTC.

This chain links TRBV7-9 with TRBJ2-1; TRBD2 agrees at 8 bases. The J segment lost 5 bases and the V segment lost 4 bases, leaving 13 bases of the junction unmatched. Germline V gives CDR1 SEHNR, CDR2 FQNEAQ (reference sequence). There are 17 residues in the CDR3. This CDR3 reads CASSSRTGTSSHNEQFF. The CDR3 region has the DNA TGTGCCAGCAGCTCCAGGACCGGGACTAGTAGCCACAATGAGCAGTTCTTC.

Written as DNA, the CDR3 is TGCAGTGCTGGCGGGGGATCCCACGAGCAGTACTTC. Protein sequence: CSAGGGSHEQYF. The chain joins TRBV20-1 to TRBJ2-5, with 7 bases aligning to TRBD2. The DNA end favors TRBJ2-7, so the J call may be wrong. Looked up from germline, CDR1 is DFQATT and CDR2 is SNEGSKA (reference sequence). The CDR3 runs 12 residues.

This clonotype came up a few times. The rearrangement links TRBV2 to TRBJ2-7; D is uncertain. Trimming pared 4 bases from V and 3 bases from J, leaving 10 bases between. The CDR3 runs to 13 residues. CDR1 and CDR2 from the germline V gene are SNHLY and FYNNEI. The CDR3 here is CASSVGRYYEQYF. The CDR3 DNA reads as TGTGCCAGCAGTGTCGGCCGCTACTACGAGCAGTACTTC.

The rearrangement joins TRBV11-2 to TRBJ2-7; possibly TRBD2 for D (7 bases). The J call is doubtful: the DNA matches TRBJ2-1 better. This CDR3 is 15 amino acids long. CDR1 is SGHAT, CDR2 FQNNGV, per germline. CDR3 in DNA: TGTGCCAGCAGCTTAGTAGGGGGGGTTAACAATGAGCAGTTCTTC. As protein: CASSLVGGVNNEQFF.

This clonotype was detected a few times. The chain combines TRBV19 with TRBJ2-7; D uncertain. This CDR3 is built from 12 residues. Germline V CDR1 and CDR2: LNHDA, SQIVND (reference sequence). The ends were cut back, 11 bases at V and 1 base at J, with 12 bases in the middle. CDR3: CAGNRGSYEQYF. The DNA for the CDR3 is TGTGCCGGAAACCGAGGATCCTACGAGCAGTACTTC.

This chain links TRBV27 with TRBJ1-4; D unclear. The CDR3 runs 13 residues. V was cut by 1 base and J by 5 bases, with 5 bases left in between. The germline CDR1 and CDR2 sequences are MNHEY and SMNVEV (reference sequence). Here the CDR3 reads CASSLWVNEKLFF. CDR3 bases: TGTGCCAGCAGTTTATGGGTGAATGAAAAACTGTTTTTT.

This clonotype was counted between two and nine times. This chain connects TRBV7-9 to TRBJ1-4; D is possibly TRBD1 (6 bases). Between the trimmed V and J ends, which lost 4 bases and 7 bases, there was a span of 16 bases. CDR3 length: 15 residues. The germline gives CDR1 SEHNR, CDR2 FQNEAQ (reference sequence). Here the CDR3 reads CASSSLEGGTEKLFF. The CDR3 DNA reads TGTGCCAGCAGCTCCCTCGAGGGGGGGACTGAAAAACTGTTTTTT.

This sequence joins TRBV15 and TRBJ2-7; D is perhaps TRBD2 (6 bases). In germline, CDR1 is LNHNV, CDR2 YYDKDF (reference sequence). V dropped 4 bases and J dropped 2 bases, with 18 bases sitting between them. This CDR3 has 16 residues. CDR3 DNA: TGTGCCACCAGCACCGAGCGGGCTCACGCTCCCTACGAGCAGTACTTC. Amino acids: CATSTERAHAPYEQYF.

This chain uses TRBV9 with TRBJ2-7; 8 nucleotides align to TRBD2. The CDR3 spans 13 residues. V shed 0 bases and J 6 bases; nucleotides not matched to a gene: 2. Germline values: CDR1 SGDLS, CDR2 YYNGEE. CDR3 sequence: CASSVAGGPEQYF. The CDR3 DNA is TGTGCCAGCAGCGTAGCGGGAGGGCCCGAGCAGTACTTC.

This clonotype was seen a handful of times. V usage is TRBV5-4 and J usage is TRBJ2-4; 13 bases are shared with TRBD2. J lost 1 base, V lost 2 bases, and 15 bases had no gene match. CDR1 SGHNT and CDR2 YYREEE come from the germline V gene (reference sequence). The CDR3 contains 21 residues. In nucleotides, the CDR3 is TGTGCCAGCAGCTTTTATTACGGGGGACGGACTAGCGGGAGCGCCAAAAACATTCAGTACTTC. As protein: CASSFYYGGRTSGSAKNIQYF.

The table lists this clonotype with a few counts. This chain links TRBV18 with TRBJ1-1; 9 nucleotides match TRBD1. The CDR3 totals 14 residues. V dropped 3 bases and J dropped 5; count of bases not matched to a gene: 4. CDR1 and CDR2 from the germline V gene are KGHSH and LQKENI. CDR3 region: CASSPGTGRTEAFF. The CDR3 DNA follows: TGTGCCAGCTCACCCGGGACAGGGAGAACTGAAGCTTTCTTT.

In this sample, this clonotype turned up a few times. V gene TRBV7-9 combines with J gene TRBJ2-1; TRBD2 matches at 7 bases. The CDR3 spans 16 residues. Germline CDR1 reads SEHNR; CDR2 reads FQNEAQ (reference sequence). With V trimmed by 5 bases and J by 2 bases, 9 bases remained unmatched. This CDR3 reads CASSPGEGVAYNEQFF. CDR3 nucleotide sequence: TGTGCCAGCAGCCCGGGGGAGGGAGTGGCCTACAATGAGCAGTTCTTC.

This clonotype was observed a handful of times. The chain employs TRBV5-5 and TRBJ2-5, with 11 positions matching TRBD2. The trim removed 0 bases at V and 4 bases at J, leaving 11 bases unmatched. The CDR3 has 18 amino acids. Per the germline V gene, CDR1 is SGHKS and CDR2 is YYEKEE (reference sequence). The CDR3 nucleotides read TGTGCCAGCAGCTTGGCCTCTAGCGGGGGGAGCTACAGAGAGACCCAGTACTTC. It specifies CASSLASSGGSYRETQYF.

This clonotype has a handful of counts. The chain joins TRBV2 to TRBJ2-5; D uncertain. There are 10 residues in the CDR3. V was pared by 8 bases and J by 7 bases, with 8 bases between. Germline V CDR1 and CDR2: SNHLY, FYNNEI. CDR3 region: CASGVGTQYF. The CDR3 DNA reads as TGTGCCAGCGGGGTTGGGACCCAGTACTTC. Supplemented by reference TRBV2 and TRBJ2-5, the full variable domain reads EPEVTQTPSHQVTQMGQEVILRCVPISNHLYFYWYRQILGQKVEFLVSFYNNEISEKSEIFDDQFSVERPDGSNFTLKIRSTKLEDSAMYFCASGVGTQYFGPGTRLLVL.

This clonotype occurred a few times. Compared with germline, one end of the junction differs, possibly owing to a read error. J is TRBJ2-3 and V is TRBV11-2, with D uncertain. CDR1 is SGHAT and CDR2 is FQNNGV in the germline V gene. CDR3 length equals 11 residues. This CDR3 reads CASTAADTQYF. CDR3 DNA: TGCGCCAGCACCGCGGCGGATACGCAGTATTTT. Based on the CDR3 plus reference TRBV11-2 and TRBJ2-3, the full variable domain is EAGVAQSPRYKIIEKRQSVAFWCNPISGHATLYWYQQILGQGPKLLIQFQNNGVVDDSQLPKDRFSAERLKGVDSTLKIQPAKLEDSAVYLCASTAADTQYFGPGTRLTVL.

V is TRBV4-2 and J is TRBJ2-3; TRBD2 aligns across 7 bases. The J segment lost 2 bases and the V segment lost 11 bases, leaving 13 bases of the junction unmatched. The CDR3 extends over 15 amino acids. The germline gives CDR1 LGHNA, CDR2 YNFKEQ. Here the CDR3 DNA reads TGTGCCGGGGGTTCGGGAGGCCCGGCCACAGATACGCAGTATTTT. Its protein is CAGGSGGPATDTQYF.

The rearrangement uses TRBV4-3 and TRBJ2-5; D is uncertain. The CDR3 has 15 residues. From germline, CDR1 is LGHNA and CDR2 YSLEER. The V gene lost 0 bases and the J gene lost 1 base, with 9 bases spanning the gap. CDR3 nucleotides: TGCGCCAGCAGCCAAGACCGCAGACCCCAAGAGACCCAGTACTTC. Translation gives CASSQDRRPQETQYF.

This clonotype was seen a few times. The chain links TRBV27 to TRBJ2-6; tentative D call: TRBD2 (5 bases). CDR1 MNHEY and CDR2 SMNVEV come from the germline V gene (reference sequence). The CDR3 has 17 amino acids. Trimming cost V 6 bases and J 2 bases, with 17 bases left between them. The CDR3 protein is CASSEGLPRPGANVLTF. The CDR3 DNA reads as TGTGCCAGCAGCGAAGGACTCCCGAGGCCTGGGGCCAACGTCCTGACTTTC.

This rearrangement joins TRBV7-2 to TRBJ2-3; weak D call: TRBD2 (6 bases). The V end lost 5 bases, the J end lost 4 bases, and 13 bases lay between the germline ends. Looked up from germline, CDR1 is SGHTA and CDR2 is FQGNSA. The CDR3 runs 14 residues. The DNA for the CDR3 is TGTGCCAGCAGCCCGGGACTCTCCCCAGATACGCAGTATTTT. Protein product: CASSPGLSPDTQYF.

This chain links TRBV11-1 with TRBJ2-7, with a weak D call TRBD1 (6 bases). Between the trimmed V and J ends, which lost 5 bases and 2 bases, there was a span of 16 bases. Germline V gene lookup returns CDR1 SGHAT and CDR2 FQDESV (reference sequence). The CDR3 consists of 15 residues. The CDR3 coding sequence is TGTGCCAGCAGCCAGGGGAAGTCGGGACCCTACGAGCAGTACTTC. It yields the protein CASSQGKSGPYEQYF.

CDR3 protein: CASSYSGSQGPKGTQYF. Written as DNA, the CDR3 is TGTGCCAGCAGTTACTCGGGATCACAGGGGCCCAAGGGGACCCAGTACTTC. The chain joins TRBV6-5 to TRBJ2-5; 7 nucleotides line up with TRBD1. Germline V gives CDR1 MNHEY, CDR2 SVGAGI. The CDR3 covers 17 residues. V lost 0 bases to trimming and J lost 7 bases; unmatched junction nucleotides: 14.

The chain carries TRBV4-1 and TRBJ2-3; possibly TRBD2 for D (5 bases). This CDR3 region has 16 residues. Germline-derived CDR1 and CDR2 are MGHRA and YSYEKL. Trimming removed 1 base from V and 2 bases from J, with 13 bases in between. As DNA, the CDR3 is TGCGCCAGCAGCCAAGGGAGCGGAGCCCTCACAGATACGCAGTATTTT. Protein: CASSQGSGALTDTQYF.

V usage is TRBV12-3 or TRBV12-4 and J usage is TRBJ2-5; D is unresolved. Near its end, the DNA agrees better with TRBJ2-1, so the J call may be wrong. This CDR3 is 11 amino acids long. CDR3: CASSSMGEQFF. In DNA, the CDR3 is TGTGCCAGCAGTTCTATGGGTGAGCAGTTCTTC.